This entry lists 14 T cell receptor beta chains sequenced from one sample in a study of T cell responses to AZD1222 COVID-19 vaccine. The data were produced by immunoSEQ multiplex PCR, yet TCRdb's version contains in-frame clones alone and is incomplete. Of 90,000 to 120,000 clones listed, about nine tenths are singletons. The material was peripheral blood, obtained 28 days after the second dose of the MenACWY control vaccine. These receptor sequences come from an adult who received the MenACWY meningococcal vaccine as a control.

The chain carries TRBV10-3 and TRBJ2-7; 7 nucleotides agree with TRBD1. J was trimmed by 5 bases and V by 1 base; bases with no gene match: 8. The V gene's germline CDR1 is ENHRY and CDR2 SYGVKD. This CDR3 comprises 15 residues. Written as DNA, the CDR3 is TGTGCCATCAGTGAGTACGAACAGGGGACCAACGAGCAGTACTTC. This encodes CAISEYEQGTNEQYF.

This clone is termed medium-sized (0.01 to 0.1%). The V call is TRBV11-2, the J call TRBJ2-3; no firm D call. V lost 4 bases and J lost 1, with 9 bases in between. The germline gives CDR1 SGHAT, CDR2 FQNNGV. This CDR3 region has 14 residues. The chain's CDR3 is CASSSSWGTDTQYF. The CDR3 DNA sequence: TGTGCCAGCAGCTCGAGCTGGGGCACAGATACGCAGTATTTT.

The CDR3 DNA is TGTGCCATCTGGACAGGGCTGGGCACAGATACGCAGTATTTT. It specifies CAIWTGLGTDTQYF. The chain couples TRBV10-3 to TRBJ2-3, with 8 positions matching TRBD1. This CDR3 is 14 amino acids long. Trimming at V came to 8 bases and at J to 1 base, leaving 5 bases not matched to a gene. Germline assignment: CDR1 ENHRY and CDR2 SYGVKD.

CDR3 DNA sequence: TGCGCCAGCAGCCAGCCGGGGAATGAAAAACTGTTTTTT. Its translation: CASSQPGNEKLFF. This chain uses TRBV5-1 with TRBJ1-4, with no clear D. The germline gives CDR1 SGHRS, CDR2 YFSETQ. The CDR3 covers 13 residues. Trimming left V 4 bases short and J 5 bases short, with 9 bases between. The variable domain in full, completed from reference TRBV5-1 and TRBJ1-4, reads KAGVTQTPRYLIKTRGQQVTLSCSPISGHRSVSWYQQTPGQGLQFLFEYFSETQRNKGNFPGRFSGRQFSNSRSEMNVSTLELGDSALYLCASSQPGNEKLFFGSGTQLSVL.

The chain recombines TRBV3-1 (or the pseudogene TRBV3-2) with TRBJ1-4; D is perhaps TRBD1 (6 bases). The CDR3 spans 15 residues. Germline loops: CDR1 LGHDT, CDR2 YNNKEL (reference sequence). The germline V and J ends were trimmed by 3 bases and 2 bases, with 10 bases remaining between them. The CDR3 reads CASSHHRVTNEKLFF. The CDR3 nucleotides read TGTGCCAGCAGCCACCACAGGGTGACTAATGAAAAACTGTTTTTT.

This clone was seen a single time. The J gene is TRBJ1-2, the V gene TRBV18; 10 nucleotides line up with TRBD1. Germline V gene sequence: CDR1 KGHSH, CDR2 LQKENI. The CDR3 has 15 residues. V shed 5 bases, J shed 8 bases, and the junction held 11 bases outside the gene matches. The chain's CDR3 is CASSGEIDRGRGYTF. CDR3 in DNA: TGTGCCAGCTCAGGAGAAATAGACAGGGGGCGAGGCTACACCTTC.

CDR3 protein: CFMTRGPALAYEQYF. The CDR3 nucleotides are TGTTTTATGACGAGGGGGCCCGCCCTAGCCTACGAGCAGTACTTC. The chain carries TRBV19 and TRBJ2-7; 7 bases are shared with TRBD1. This CDR3 comprises 15 residues. The germline V gene encodes CDR1 LNHDA and CDR2 SQIVND (reference sequence).

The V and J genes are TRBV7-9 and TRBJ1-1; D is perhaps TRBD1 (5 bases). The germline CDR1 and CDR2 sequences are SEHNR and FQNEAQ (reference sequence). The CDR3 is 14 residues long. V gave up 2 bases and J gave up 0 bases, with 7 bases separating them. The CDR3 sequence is CASSLQGMNTEAFF. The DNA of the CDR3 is TGTGCCAGCAGCTTACAGGGTATGAACACTGAAGCTTTCTTT.

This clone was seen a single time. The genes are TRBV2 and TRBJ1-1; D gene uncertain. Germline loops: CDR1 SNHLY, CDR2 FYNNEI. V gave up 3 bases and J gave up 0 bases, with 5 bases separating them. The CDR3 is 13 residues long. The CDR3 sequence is CASSESVNTEAFF. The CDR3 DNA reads TGTGCCAGCAGTGAGTCGGTGAACACTGAAGCTTTCTTT.

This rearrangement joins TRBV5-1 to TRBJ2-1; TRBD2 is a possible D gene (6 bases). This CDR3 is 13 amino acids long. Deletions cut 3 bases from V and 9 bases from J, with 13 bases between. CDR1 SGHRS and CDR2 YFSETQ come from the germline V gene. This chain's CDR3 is CASSWDWEGEQFF. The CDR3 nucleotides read TGCGCCAGCAGCTGGGACTGGGAAGGTGAGCAGTTCTTC.

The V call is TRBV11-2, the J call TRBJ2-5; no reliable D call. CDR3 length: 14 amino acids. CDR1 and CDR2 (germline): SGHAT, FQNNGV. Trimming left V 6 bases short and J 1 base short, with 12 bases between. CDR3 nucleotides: TGTGCCAGCAGTCCGAGTACTCTCCAAGAGACCCAGTACTTC. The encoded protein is CASSPSTLQETQYF. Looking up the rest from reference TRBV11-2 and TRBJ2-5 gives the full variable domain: EAGVAQSPRYKIIEKRQSVAFWCNPISGHATLYWYQQILGQGPKLLIQFQNNGVVDDSQLPKDRFSAERLKGVDSTLKIQPAKLEDSAVYLCASSPSTLQETQYFGPGTRLLVL.

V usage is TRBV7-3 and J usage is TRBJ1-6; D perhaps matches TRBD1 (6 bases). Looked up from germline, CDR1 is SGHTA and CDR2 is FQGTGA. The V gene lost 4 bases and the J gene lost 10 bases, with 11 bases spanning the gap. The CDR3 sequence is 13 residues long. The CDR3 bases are TGTGCCAGCAGCTCCAGGAGGGGGTCACCCCTCCACTTT. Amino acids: CASSSRRGSPLHF.

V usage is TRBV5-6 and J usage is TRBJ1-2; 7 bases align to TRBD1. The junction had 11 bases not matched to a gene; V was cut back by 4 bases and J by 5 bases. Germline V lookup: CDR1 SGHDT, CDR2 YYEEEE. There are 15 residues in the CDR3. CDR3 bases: TGTGCCAGCAGCGGAGTCCCCGGGACAGCATATGGCTACACCTTC. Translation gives CASSGVPGTAYGYTF.

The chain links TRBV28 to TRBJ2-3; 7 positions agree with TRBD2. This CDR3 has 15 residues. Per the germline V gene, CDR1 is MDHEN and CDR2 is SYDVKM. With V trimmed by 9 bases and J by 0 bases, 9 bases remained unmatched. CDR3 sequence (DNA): TGTGCCAGTTTGAGGGGCGGGGGAAGCACAGATACGCAGTATTTT. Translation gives CASLRGGGSTDTQYF.